The entry below describes one T cell receptor beta chain. Its antigen remains undetermined. The record has no base qualities; no much larger clone is one base away. This specimen belongs to a study of cytomegalovirus exposure and HLA in healthy donors (TCRdb year 2017). Regarding the research as a whole: In an earlier analysis of some 550 of the donors, less than 350 Gb of sequence data and 95 million to 130 million unique TCR beta sequences from roughly 190 million T cells were reported. Approximately 300 gigabases of sequencing data and around 80 million unique TCR sequences made up an early release that covered nearly 650 HLA-typed donors. Of the roughly 410 genotyped donors, approximately 80% were placed in the genetic ancestry cluster associated with self-reported Caucasian donors. The study was designed to test whether signatures of past pathogen exposure could be identified by cataloging public T cell receptors. Using immunosequencing, the study profiled T cell repertoires from 640 or so subjects and related those repertoires to cytomegalovirus serostatus. In addition to the first cohort of around 670 subjects, a separate validation cohort of 120 different subjects was used. High-throughput TCR immunosequencing, statistical association of individual TCRs with disease status, and machine learning were combined to predict cytomegalovirus infection status. In a later analysis, previously published TCR beta repertoires from about 670 donors were re-analyzed and high-resolution HLA genotyping was added so that TCR occurrence patterns could be studied. Rather than drawing on any new phenotypic data, the later analysis identified candidate immune exposures from TCR beta sequences and the way those sequences occurred across donors. An earlier analysis of 587 of the donors used high-throughput TCR beta sequencing to judge whether each TCR beta V gene segment behaved as functional or pseudogenic. Donor age, sex, ethnicity and CMV serostatus were collected together with the repertoire data. In a later genetic analysis, genome-wide SNP genotypes for about 65% of the roughly 670 donors were used, and that subset was treated as a discovery cohort. Every discovery cohort repertoire had been produced on one sequencing platform. Both class I and class II loci were covered by HLA typing, at four-digit resolution. Typing coverage differed by locus: A, B, C, DRB1 and DQB1 were typed in about 620-630 donors, DQA1 in 522, DPA1 in nearly 610, and DPB1 in roughly 470. Because of strong linkage in the cohort, roughly five DR-DQ haplotypes were treated as single units for association and clustering. Across about 380 genotyped donors of the cohort, an average of approximately 220,000 unique TCR beta nucleotide sequences per donor were sequenced, and around 19% of those sequences were non-productive. Study-level results and caveats: According to a later analysis, TCR association rates differed among HLA loci, with DRB1 alleles showing the most associated TCRs and HLA-C alleles showing the fewest. Compared with equally common non-associated chains, HLA-associated TCR beta chains in a later analysis were more clonally expanded and had lower generation probabilities. Presence/absence analyses assumed roughly uniform sequencing depth across donors, an assumption that may not hold. A few of the identified cytomegalovirus-associated TCR beta chains were confirmed in vitro to be specific for cytomegalovirus antigens. A later genetic analysis associated a missense DCLRE1C variant with V-gene and J-gene trimming of TCR beta chains, and an independent cohort replicated the association. A further reported finding was that TCR beta sequences accurately predicted the HLA-A and HLA-B alleles for most subjects in the first cohort. While some public TCRs were present in many individuals, most TCR sequences turned up only very rarely across donors. A total of 164 TCR beta chains were listed by the study as associated with cytomegalovirus. The earlier analysis of a few hundred of the donors excluded fewer than 20 rarely observed V segments, including chromosome 9 orphons, because counts were too low. HLA typing was unavailable for some donors at each locus, so association tests used only the typed subset. The only immune exposure information available for the cohort was CMV serostatus. Several of the top co-occurrence clusters appeared to be linked to parvovirus B19, influenza, CMV and Epstein-Barr virus, according to a later analysis. A later analysis associated approximately 17,000 TCR beta sequences with specific HLA alleles at a false discovery rate of 0.05. The classifier was reported to diagnose cytomegalovirus status with high specificity and sensitivity in both the original and validation cohorts. When HLA alleles, especially DR and DQ, strongly co-occurred, attributing TCR associations to individual alleles was difficult. Correlated functional status among segregating V segments might be attributable to linkage disequilibrium, but an unknown experimental factor could not be ruled out. The cohort was sequenced for TCR beta chains only, and without alpha or paired-chain data the features that could be detected were limited. In an earlier analysis of roughly 500 of the donors, most TCR beta V segments appeared in productive rearrangements about 87% or about 30% of the time, broadly matching IMGT annotations. In a later genetic analysis, fewer N-insertions in productive TCRs were reported among donors in an Asian-associated ancestry cluster than the roughly 670-donor mean. In a later analysis, most CMV-associated TCR beta chains were found to appear HLA-restricted, with HLA associations seemingly driven largely by CMV exposure. Some IMGT-functional V segments, including TRBV6-2 and TRBV6-3, could not be distinguished by the 87-base-pair reads and were therefore excluded. A cluster of highly shared sequence variants was judged likely to be a technical artifact of the sequencing pipeline. The authors suggested that the approach could potentially be extended to other disease states and immunological phenotypes.

Library method: the immunoSEQ multiplex PCR assay. The multiplex PCR relied on a mix of 60 forward primers for TCR Vbeta segments and 13 reverse primers for TCR Jbeta segments. A multiplex PCR assay on genomic DNA amplified the CDR3 region of rearranged TCR beta genes. The Illumina HiSeq System was used to sequence the amplified TCR beta libraries as 87-base-pair reads. Processing in the source paper ran as follows. A later analysis tallied 75 million to 95 million unique TCR beta chains across the 666 repertoires, and around 12 million of those chains were shared by two or more donors. To remove PCR and sequencing errors, raw reads were error-corrected and collapsed into unique sequences using a nearest-neighbor algorithm that merged closely related sequences. To assign V, D and J gene segments, CDR3 sequences were aligned to IMGT reference sequences. Each retained sequence needed at least a six-nucleotide match to both a V gene segment and a J gene segment. A rearrangement counted as productive if the CDR3 had no stop codons and remained in frame with V and J, and every other rearrangement counted as non-productive. Following IMGT convention, CDR3 was defined as the stretch from the second conserved V-encoded cysteine to the conserved J-encoded phenylalanine. The earlier analysis of approximately 590 of the donors excluded any sequence lacking an unambiguous match to a single V gene segment. In an earlier analysis of almost 600 of the donors, a V segment was called functional when productive rearrangements were above 56.7%, and segregating when the standard deviation between donors exceeded 5%. A statistical classification framework was built to diagnose cytomegalovirus status from the catalog of TCR beta chain sequences. In a later analysis, V and J genes were assigned by comparing TCR nucleotide sequences against IMGT/GENE-DB human TR gene sequences. In a later analysis, CDR3 sequences and most-parsimonious VDJ recombination scenarios were assigned using the TCRdist pipeline. A later analysis defined each TCR beta chain by its CDR3 amino acid sequence plus V-gene family, and excluded reads lacking a unique V-gene family. To address suspected cross-contamination and a sequencing artifact, a later analysis removed approximately 590 highly shared, low-generation-probability nucleotide sequences. In a later analysis, a clonal expansion index was calculated for each public chain from normalized within-repertoire ranks of inferred template counts. A later analysis computed generation probabilities with a VDJ recombination model fitted to out-of-frame rearrangements, and checked the results against IGoR. In a later analysis, TCR-TCR, TCR-HLA and TCR-CMV co-occurrence was scored with hypergeometric tests, and a repertoire-size bias correction was applied to TCR pairs. False discovery rates were estimated in a later analysis by permuting HLA or CMV assignments 20 times. In a later analysis, co-occurring TCRs were grouped with DBSCAN, and TCRdist sequence similarity was added when clustering was performed within HLA-allele-positive subsets. Co-occurrence clustering excluded repertoires with fewer than 30,000 or more than 120,000 public chains, plus five with anomalous nucleotide sharing. The table was pulled from immuneACCESS by TCRdb, which kept in-frame rearrangements only. Such tables lose some clones; where checked, under half of the loss comes from unresolved V genes, and the rest has no known cause. D and trimming were read from the DNA, whereas the V and J calls and clone size are those reported in that table. The sample records around 80,000 clones, more than 60% of which are singletons. The ten largest clones capture 5.9% of the sample.

The cohort was made up of roughly 670 healthy bone marrow donors. All cohort members were sampled while nominally healthy, although unrecorded immune exposures were likely present. The donor was CMV seropositive and belonged to the group of more than 250 seropositive cohort members. Each donor provided a peripheral blood sample, and peripheral blood mononuclear cells were used for TCR beta sequencing. Genomic DNA was extracted from the blood cell samples with the Qiagen DNeasy Blood Extraction Kit. The CDR3 starts with the cysteine, ends with the phenylalanine, and has 15 residues. Here the CDR3 DNA is all that survives: 45 bases in frame from base 1. Trimming removed 5 bases from V and 5 bases from J, leaving 18 bases between the germline ends. Reading the germline V gene gives CDR1 SGHTA and CDR2 FQGNSA.

This clonotype was sampled from a man between 18 and 29 years old in good health and CMV-seropositive. The sample was PBMCs. The chain is assembled from TRBV7-2 and TRBJ1-2; the D gene remains uncertain. CDR3 protein: CASSLNLRADYGYTF. The DNA reads TGTGCCAGCAGCCTCAATTTGCGGGCCGATTATGGCTACACCTTC.